This TCR beta chain is from a study of Ad26.COV2.S vaccination and SARS-CoV-2 variants. For the study at large: Within the COV1001 Ad26.COV2.S trial arm, the donor was enrolled. Administration of Ad26.COV2.S was intramuscular, either once or twice 56 days apart. Study results and limitations: Non-spike TCR breadth was similar in vaccine and placebo recipients.

The treatment was: around 19 received Ad26.COV2.S at low or high dose, single or two shots; several received placebo; per-sample allocation not given. Samples analyzed were those drawn on day 63 after the first vaccine or placebo injection. Wuhan-strain SARS-CoV-2 spike was expressed by the Ad26 vector that made up the vaccine. Trimming left V 6 bases short and J 0 bases short, with 11 bases between. The germline CDR1 and CDR2 sequences are MRHNA and SNTAGT. The CDR3 covers 14 residues. Of note for this clone: Its matching antigen is unknown.

Produced via immunoSEQ multiplex PCR; TCRdb's table is partial and in-frame only. The sample consists of about 420,000 clones, approximately 88% of them appearing once. The sequenced sample was peripheral blood, obtained in a trial of Ad26.COV2.S vaccine versus placebo. V and J are TRBV6-4 and TRBJ1-1, with D maybe TRBD1 (6 bases). This TCR derives from a person aged 18 to 65 who received the Ad26.COV2.S COVID-19 vaccine or a placebo. DNA of the CDR3: TGTGCCAGCAGCTCGGACAGTCTGAACACTGAAGCTTTCTTT. This sequence encodes CASSSDSLNTEAFF.